This TCR beta chain derives from a study of cytomegalovirus exposure and HLA in healthy donors. With respect to this clone: Its antigen is still unknown.

Vbeta (60) and Jbeta (13) primers were used in the PCR. Measured with immunoSEQ multiplex PCR; TCRdb has only the in-frame clones, and not every one. This sample yields about 40,000 clones, of which less than 85% are seen a single time; more than 9% belongs to the top ten. Study results and limitations: In vitro work confirmed that three CMV-associated chains recognize CMV antigens. Listed as cytomegalovirus-associated were about 160 TCR beta chains. The majority of CMV-associated TCR beta chains were reported as apparently HLA-restricted in a later analysis. When a later analysis was performed, an Asian-associated ancestry cluster reportedly had fewer N-insertions than the approximately 680-donor mean.

This CDR3 contains 15 residues. V lost 0 bases, J lost 3 bases, and 12 bases lay in between. Germline loops: CDR1 LNHDA, CDR2 SQIVND (reference sequence). The rearrangement joins TRBV19 to TRBJ2-7; tentative D call: TRBD1 (6 bases). The TCR was taken from a woman aged 18 to 35 in good health and CMV-seropositive. Sample: PBMCs. The DNA of the CDR3 is TGTGCCAGTAGTATAGATCGACAGGTGAACTACGAGCAGTACTTC. Protein: CASSIDRQVNYEQYF.